This section outlines one T cell receptor beta chain sequence together with its context. Its target is unknown. Trimming took 5 bases from V and 9 from J, leaving 17 bases between them. CDR3 length: 14 residues. This record belongs to a study of blood T cells in healthy people across ages. Study context: Capture via template switching afforded approximately one barcoded beta molecule per two T cells. Study-wide findings and caveats: Researchers said unsorted PBMCs prevented a conclusive naive versus antigen-experienced comparison.

Next came a second PCR, run for about 7 to 11 cycles, which used a sample-barcoded 5' primer along with a J-beta primer mix. Every sample produced at least 3 million CDR3-containing paired-end reads. TCRdb re-called the 5' RACE reads through MiXCR, storing one row per CDR3 protein. The data contain some 750,000 distinct CDR3 sequences, roughly 20% of them singletons. The genes are TRBV12-3 or TRBV12-4 and TRBJ1-5; D might be TRBD1 (5 bases). The origin of this receptor is a man in his sixties or seventies in good health. The sample consisted of blood. The CDR3 DNA is TGTGCCAGCAGTACGCAGGGTGGAGACTTGCCCCAGCATTTT. Amino acid sequence: CASSTQGGDLPQHF.